Following are 15 T cell receptor beta chains from one sample sequenced in a study of PD-L1 blockade in urothelial cancer. The data were produced by immunoSEQ multiplex PCR, yet TCRdb's version contains in-frame clones alone and is incomplete. The sample includes approximately 91,000 clones, over 65% of them seen just once. Time point described: peripheral blood 6 weeks after treatment start. The input for sequencing was PBMCs, taken around atezolizumab (anti-PD-L1) treatment. Receptor source: a man aged 70-80 years with urothelial cancer.

This chain links TRBV6-6 with TRBJ2-3, with TRBD2 identical over 7 bases. The V and J ends lost 5 bases and 2 bases, in that order; junction bases with no gene match: 10. The CDR3 is 16 residues long. Germline lookup yields CDR1 MNHNY and CDR2 SVGAGI (reference sequence). For the CDR3, the DNA is TGTGCCAGCAGTCGGTCAGCGGGATCCCACACAGATACGCAGTATTTT. It specifies CASSRSAGSHTDTQYF.

The chain uses TRBV28 and TRBJ1-6, with a weak D call TRBD1 (5 bases). CDR1 is MDHEN and CDR2 is SYDVKM in the germline V gene. The CDR3 is 15 amino acids. Between the trimmed V and J ends, which lost 10 bases and 7 bases, there was a span of 20 bases. The CDR3, as DNA: TGTGCCATCCGTCGGGAGGGGCTGGGGAATTCACCCCTCCACTTT. Protein sequence: CAIRREGLGNSPLHF.

This chain links TRBV6-4 with TRBJ2-3; a weak D match, TRBD2 (7 bases). The CDR3 runs to 15 residues. Germline CDR1 MRHNA, CDR2 SNTAGT. V shed 6 bases and J shed 4 bases, with 17 bases lying between them. The CDR3 coding sequence is TGTGCCAGCAGCTGGGGGGGGGCCTCCGCAGATACGCAGTATTTT. Translating gives CASSWGGASADTQYF.

The chain uses TRBV7-6 and TRBJ2-7, with D perhaps matching TRBD2 (7 bases). V gave up 1 base and J gave up 6 bases, with 16 bases separating them. The germline V gene has CDR1 SGHVS and CDR2 FNYEAQ. The CDR3 is 15 residues long. This chain's CDR3 is CASSLGRAGASEQYF. Here the CDR3 DNA reads TGTGCCAGCAGCTTAGGGAGGGCGGGGGCGAGCGAGCAGTACTTC.

To note about this clone: One junction end disagrees with the germline gene, perhaps due to a read error. The same CDR3 can be traced to other DNA sequences in this sample. This sequence joins TRBV6-6 and TRBJ1-1, with D possibly TRBD1 on 5 matching bases. The CDR3 runs to 14 residues. CDR1 and CDR2 from the germline V gene are MNHNY and SVGAGI (reference sequence). The CDR3: CASNQGLSFTEAFF. In nucleotides, the CDR3 is TGTGCCAGCAATCAGGGACTGAGCTTCACTGAAGCTTTTTTT.

This chain uses TRBV18 with TRBJ2-1, with D possibly being TRBD2 (5 bases). Germline V gene lookup returns CDR1 KGHSH and CDR2 LQKENI. V lost 1 base to trimming and J lost 5 bases, with 18 bases between them. This CDR3 is built from 17 residues. This CDR3 is CASSPRISDYHNNEQFF. CDR3 bases: TGTGCCAGCTCACCACGGATTAGCGACTACCATAACAATGAGCAGTTCTTC.

The gene calls are TRBV19 and TRBJ1-2; tentative D call: TRBD1 (6 bases). Germline lookup yields CDR1 LNHDA and CDR2 SQIVND (reference sequence). CDR3 length: 10 amino acids. The V end was cut by 8 bases, the J end by 8 bases, with 9 bases between. This CDR3 is CASGGRGYTF. The CDR3 DNA reads as TGTGCCAGTGGGGGCCGGGGCTACACCTTC.

This clone came up a few times. The chain combines TRBV7-3 with TRBJ2-1; maybe TRBD2 (6 bases). The germline V and J ends were trimmed by 0 bases and 6 bases, with 9 bases remaining between them. This CDR3 contains 14 residues. Germline assignment: CDR1 SGHTA and CDR2 FQGTGA. The CDR3 spells CASSLTMGGNEQFF. The CDR3 coding sequence is TGTGCCAGCAGCTTAACTATGGGGGGCAATGAGCAGTTCTTC.

A remark on this clone: Other DNA sequences from this sample encode an identical CDR3 as well. The chain links TRBV2 to TRBJ2-5; no clear D. The CDR3 sequence is 11 residues long. CDR1 SNHLY and CDR2 FYNNEI come from the germline V gene. With 3 bases removed from V and 4 bases from J, the gap between germline ends came to 3 bases. CDR3 protein: CASSDRETQYF. The CDR3 DNA reads TGTGCCAGCAGTGATCGAGAGACCCAGTACTTC.

The DNA for the CDR3 is TGTGCCAGCAGCCCGGTAGGGGAGAACACTGAAGCTTTCTTT. Translation gives CASSPVGENTEAFF. The V gene is TRBV5-6, the J gene TRBJ1-1; D may be TRBD1 (5 bases). The CDR3 extends over 14 amino acids. CDR1 and CDR2 (germline): SGHDT, YYEEEE. Trimming took 4 bases from V and 1 from J, leaving 11 bases between them.

This clone was recorded only once. The chain recombines TRBV5-4 with TRBJ2-5, with TRBD1 matching over 7 bases. Germline CDR1 and CDR2: SGHNT and YYREEE (reference sequence). V lost 4 bases to trimming and J lost 4 bases; unmatched junction nucleotides: 4. CDR3 length: 13 residues. The CDR3 DNA sequence: TGTGCCAGCAGCCTCGGGACAGCAGAGACCCAGTACTTC. This codes for CASSLGTAETQYF.

This sequence joins TRBV5-5 and TRBJ2-7, with unresolved D. V was pared by 0 bases and J by 3 bases, with 7 bases between. The germline V gene encodes CDR1 SGHKS and CDR2 YYEKEE (reference sequence). The CDR3 has 13 amino acids. The CDR3 spells CASSLVSDYEQYF. The CDR3 bases are TGTGCCAGCAGCTTGGTGTCAGACTACGAGCAGTACTTC.

The chain combines TRBV7-2 with TRBJ1-2; no definite D call. The V end was cut by 4 bases, the J end by 1 base, with 7 bases between. Germline V gene data show CDR1 as SGHTA and CDR2 as FQGNSA. The CDR3 is 13 amino acids. The CDR3 DNA reads TGTGCCAGCAGCTCTCCCAGTAACTATGGCTACACCTTC. Translated: CASSSPSNYGYTF.

The chain is built from TRBV7-8 and TRBJ1-2; 8 bases are a match to TRBD1. Germline trimming cut 5 bases from V and 2 bases from J; bases unmatched to any gene: 7. Germline CDR1 SGHVS, CDR2 FQNEAQ. The CDR3 has 15 residues. The CDR3 DNA reads as TGTGCCAGCAGCCTACAGGGGGGAAGGAACTATGGCTACACCTTC. The encoded protein is CASSLQGGRNYGYTF.

This sequence joins TRBV20-1 and TRBJ2-5; D possibly corresponds to TRBD2 (5 bases). Germline-derived CDR1 and CDR2 are DFQATT and SNEGSKA (reference sequence). The CDR3 spans 11 residues. CDR3 region: CSGREGETQYF. CDR3 DNA: TGCAGCGGAAGAGAGGGTGAGACCCAGTACTTC.